Listed here are 6 T cell receptor beta chains from one sample, sequenced in a study of shared clonotypes between healthy human individuals. Measured with immunoSEQ multiplex PCR; TCRdb has only the in-frame clones, and not every one. Of about 1.1 million clones detected, about four fifths appear once; the ten largest clones hold roughly 0.61%. Sequenced: memory CD4+ T cells from PBMCs. The subset is: CD45RA-negative fraction. The receptors originated from a man between 18 and 35 years old in good health. Some clones in this sample may be carry-over from other donors' samples.

The V gene is TRBV9, the J gene TRBJ1-1; D is perhaps TRBD1 (6 bases). This CDR3 is built from 13 residues. V lost 1 base and J lost 8, with 12 bases in between. CDR1 SGDLS and CDR2 YYNGEE come from the germline V gene. This chain's CDR3 is CASSVIQDSEAFF. The DNA of the CDR3 is TGTGCCAGCAGCGTAATCCAGGACAGCGAAGCTTTCTTT.

The genes are TRBV5-1 and TRBJ1-5, with 9 bases identical to TRBD1. The CDR3 spans 17 residues. V gave up 4 bases and J gave up 1 base; unmatched junction bases: 9. Germline values: CDR1 SGHRS, CDR2 YFSETQ. CDR3 sequence reads: CASSPGTGLSSNQPQHF. The CDR3 DNA reads TGCGCCAGCAGCCCGGGGACAGGGCTGTCAAGCAATCAGCCCCAGCATTTT. Looking up the rest from reference TRBV5-1 and TRBJ1-5 gives the full variable domain: KAGVTQTPRYLIKTRGQQVTLSCSPISGHRSVSWYQQTPGQGLQFLFEYFSETQRNKGNFPGRFSGRQFSNSRSEMNVSTLELGDSALYLCASSPGTGLSSNQPQHFGDGTRLSIL.

The J gene is TRBJ1-2, the V gene TRBV11-2; a possible D gene is TRBD1 (6 bases). There are 15 residues in the CDR3. The germline V gene encodes CDR1 SGHAT and CDR2 FQNNGV. V lost 5 bases to trimming and J lost 4 bases, with 17 bases between them. For the CDR3, the DNA is TGTGCCAGCAGCCCGTACAGGGAAGGCGGCTATGGCTACACCTTC. Translating it yields CASSPYREGGYGYTF.

The genes are TRBV10-3 and TRBJ1-2; possibly TRBD1 for D (5 bases). CDR1 and CDR2 from the germline V gene are ENHRY and SYGVKD. The CDR3 sequence is 13 residues long. The V end was cut by 9 bases, the J end by 7 bases, with 18 bases between. The CDR3 spells CAIKIQVAGGYTF. The CDR3 DNA follows: TGTGCCATTAAGATACAGGTAGCGGGTGGCTACACCTTC.

This clone was observed a single time. The rearrangement joins TRBV7-2 to TRBJ2-3; 8 bases fit TRBD2. CDR1 is SGHTA and CDR2 is FQGNSA in the germline V gene. J gave up 8 bases and V 5 bases, and 15 bases lay outside the gene matches. There are 16 residues in the CDR3. The DNA of the CDR3 is TGTGCCAGCAGCCCGTTACTAAGCGGGGGTGTGGGTACGCAGTATTTT. The encoded protein is CASSPLLSGGVGTQYF.

The V and J genes are TRBV6-6 and TRBJ2-7; D possibly corresponds to TRBD1 (6 bases). Germline V gene data show CDR1 as MNHNY and CDR2 as SVGAGI (reference sequence). This CDR3 contains 14 residues. Trimming took 6 bases from V and 3 from J, leaving 15 bases between them. CDR3 protein: CASSPTQGIYEQYF. The CDR3 region has the DNA TGTGCCAGCAGCCCCACGCAGGGGATCTACGAGCAGTACTTC.